The 28 T cell receptor beta chains below all came from one sample that was sequenced in a study of lymphopenia after photon versus proton radiotherapy. Some clones are missing from TCRdb's copy, which holds only in-frame ones; the method was immunoSEQ multiplex PCR. The sample contains 150,000 to 200,000 clones, roughly nine tenths of which appear only once. Sample: peripheral blood, taken from a patient treated with photon-based radiotherapy. The receptor source for this set is a man aged 45-65 years with gastric cancer.

The chain uses TRBV2 and TRBJ1-5, with 7 bases aligning to TRBD1. With V trimmed by 8 bases and J by 4 bases, 8 bases remained unmatched. The V gene's germline CDR1 is SNHLY and CDR2 FYNNEI. The CDR3 runs 14 residues. CDR3 bases: TGTGCCAGCGGGGGACAGCGCTTGAATCAGCCCCAGCATTTT. Its protein is CASGGQRLNQPQHF.

This clone was recorded only once. The chain uses TRBV7-6 and TRBJ2-7, with 10 bases identical to TRBD1. Germline-derived CDR1 and CDR2 are SGHVS and FNYEAQ. The CDR3 contains 18 residues. V was clipped by 3 bases and J by 0 bases; unmatched bases: 11. The CDR3 reads CASSLGQGSPTSSYEQYF. In DNA form, the CDR3 reads TGTGCCAGCAGCTTGGGACAGGGGTCACCCACGAGCTCCTACGAGCAGTACTTC.

V gene TRBV19 combines with J gene TRBJ2-1, with D uncertain. CDR3 length equals 16 residues. The germline V gene encodes CDR1 LNHDA and CDR2 SQIVND (reference sequence). V lost 10 bases and J 4 bases, leaving 23 bases between the germline ends. CDR3 amino acids: CATALRSSGNYNEQFF. DNA for the CDR3: TGTGCCACCGCCTTAAGAAGCTCGGGCAATTACAATGAGCAGTTCTTC. Using reference TRBV19 and TRBJ2-1 for the parts outside the CDR3, the full variable domain is DGGITQSPKYLFRKEGQNVTLSCEQNLNHDAMYWYRQDPGQGLRLIYYSQIVNDFQKGDIAEGYSVSREKKESFPLTVTSAQKNPTAFYLCATALRSSGNYNEQFFGPGTRLTVL.

This clone was seen a handful of times. CDR3 residues: CASSPRTGGYEQYF. The CDR3 nucleotides are TGTGCCAGTAGTCCCAGGACAGGGGGCTACGAGCAGTACTTC. The chain is built from TRBV19 and TRBJ2-7; 10 bases line up with TRBD1. Germline trimming cut 5 bases from V and 3 bases from J; bases unmatched to any gene: 4. CDR1 and CDR2 from the germline V gene are LNHDA and SQIVND (reference sequence). The CDR3 spans 14 residues.

This chain connects TRBV2 to TRBJ2-6, with TRBD1 matching over 7 bases. This CDR3 is 17 amino acids long. Per germline, CDR1 SNHLY and CDR2 FYNNEI. V shed 8 bases and J 0 bases; nucleotides not matched to a gene: 10. The CDR3, as DNA: TGTGCCAGCGGTCCGGACAGGTTCTACTCTGGGGCCAACGTCCTGACTTTC. Translated: CASGPDRFYSGANVLTF. Together with reference TRBV2 and TRBJ2-6, the CDR3 gives the full variable domain: EPEVTQTPSHQVTQMGQEVILRCVPISNHLYFYWYRQILGQKVEFLVSFYNNEISEKSEIFDDQFSVERPDGSNFTLKIRSTKLEDSAMYFCASGPDRFYSGANVLTFGAGSRLTVL.

Note on this clone: The identical CDR3 is also encoded by other nucleotide sequences in the sample. The chain links TRBV5-1 to TRBJ2-1; D may match TRBD1 or TRBD2 (6 bases each). Germline V gives CDR1 SGHRS, CDR2 YFSETQ. Trimming shortened V by 0 bases and J by 0 bases, and 7 bases separated the two germline ends. This CDR3 has 15 residues. This chain's CDR3 is CASSLEGGSYNEQFF. For the CDR3, the DNA is TGCGCCAGCAGCTTGGAGGGGGGCTCCTACAATGAGCAGTTCTTC.

This chain uses TRBV27 with TRBJ2-1; D may correspond to TRBD1 or TRBD2 (5 bases each). Germline V gene lookup returns CDR1 MNHEY and CDR2 SMNVEV (reference sequence). Trimming stripped 3 bases from V and 15 bases from J, with 18 bases between. The CDR3 extends over 13 amino acids. CDR3 sequence: CASSFPAGTPVFF. The DNA of the CDR3 is TGTGCCAGCAGTTTCCCCGCCGGGACCCCGGTGTTCTTC.

The V and J genes are TRBV7-2 and TRBJ2-1, with 7 positions matching TRBD1. The germline V gene has CDR1 SGHTA and CDR2 FQGNSA. CDR3 size: 15 residues. The junction had 8 bases not matched to a gene; V was cut back by 5 bases and J by 4 bases. The CDR3 is CASSDHRGPYNEQFF. In DNA, the CDR3 is TGTGCCAGCAGCGATCACAGGGGTCCTTACAATGAGCAGTTCTTC.

This chain connects TRBV28 to TRBJ2-5; 9 nucleotides agree with TRBD1. This CDR3 is 15 amino acids long. CDR1 and CDR2 from the germline V gene are MDHEN and SYDVKM. The junction had 9 bases not matched to a gene; V was cut back by 5 bases and J by 5 bases. The CDR3 loop reads CASSPHRGQLETQYF. As DNA, the CDR3 is TGTGCCAGCAGTCCCCACAGGGGGCAGTTGGAGACCCAGTACTTC.

The V gene is TRBV27, the J gene TRBJ2-5, with TRBD2 as a possible D gene (5 bases). V was trimmed by 5 bases and J by 2 bases, leaving 12 bases between them. The CDR3 length is 14 residues. CDR1 MNHEY and CDR2 SMNVEV come from the germline V gene (reference sequence). The DNA for the CDR3 is TGTGCCAGCAGTCTCCGGGTAGCGCAAGAGACCCAGTACTTC. Encoded protein: CASSLRVAQETQYF.

This clone was counted between two and nine times. The V and J genes are TRBV19 and TRBJ1-5; D unresolved. The CDR3 loop spans 12 amino acids. Germline CDR1 and CDR2: LNHDA and SQIVND (reference sequence). V shed 4 bases and J shed 7 bases, with 8 bases lying between them. The CDR3 region is CASSTGEQPQHF. DNA for the CDR3: TGTGCCAGTAGTACCGGTGAACAGCCCCAGCATTTT.

The V call is TRBV29-1, the J call TRBJ2-7; D gene unclear. The germline V gene has CDR1 SQVTM and CDR2 ANQGSEA. Between the trimmed V and J ends, which lost 4 bases and 6 bases, there was a span of 16 bases. The CDR3 is 13 amino acids. The CDR3 here is CSVGVSLKGEQYF. The CDR3 region has the DNA TGCAGCGTTGGAGTCTCACTGAAGGGCGAGCAGTACTTC.

The DNA of the CDR3 is TGTGCCAGCAGCCCGGACAGGATGGGTGAGCAGTTCTTC. Translating gives CASSPDRMGEQFF. V and J are TRBV7-6 and TRBJ2-1; 7 nucleotides line up with TRBD1. The V gene end was trimmed by 5 bases and the J gene end by 9 bases; junction bases not matched to a gene: 7. This CDR3 contains 13 residues. Germline V gene lookup returns CDR1 SGHVS and CDR2 FNYEAQ.

The chain combines TRBV2 with TRBJ1-2; D possibly corresponds to TRBD1 (6 bases). CDR1 SNHLY and CDR2 FYNNEI come from the germline V gene. V lost 4 bases, J lost 4 bases, and 16 bases lay in between. The CDR3 has 15 amino acids. For the CDR3, the DNA is TGTGCCAGCAGTGTGGGCAGGGGAGGGGGCTATGGCTACACCTTC. Encoded protein: CASSVGRGGGYGYTF.

CDR3 protein: CASSLEADNYGYTF. DNA of the CDR3: TGTGCCAGCAGCTTAGAGGCAGATAACTATGGCTACACCTTC. This rearrangement joins TRBV7-2 to TRBJ1-2, with D unclear. V shed 1 base and J shed 1 base, with 7 bases lying between them. This CDR3 has 14 amino acids. Germline V gene sequence: CDR1 SGHTA, CDR2 FQGNSA.

The V gene is TRBV4-1, the J gene TRBJ2-3; weak D call: TRBD2 (5 bases). Looked up from germline, CDR1 is MGHRA and CDR2 is YSYEKL. Trimming pared 4 bases from V and 5 bases from J, leaving 22 bases between. CDR3 size: 17 residues. CDR3 sequence (DNA): TGCGCCAGCAGCCTACTCCCAGCGGTCATGAGTGGAGATACGCAGTATTTT. The encoded protein is CASSLLPAVMSGDTQYF.

This CDR3 reads CASSPGTKNTGELFF. Here the CDR3 DNA reads TGCGCCAGCAGTCCCGGGACTAAGAACACCGGGGAGCTGTTTTTT. The V call is TRBV5-1, the J call TRBJ2-2, with 7 positions matching TRBD2. Per germline, CDR1 SGHRS and CDR2 YFSETQ. CDR3 length equals 15 residues. Trimming cost V 5 bases and J 1 base; bases outside gene matches: 5. Looking up the rest from reference TRBV5-1 and TRBJ2-2 gives the full variable domain: KAGVTQTPRYLIKTRGQQVTLSCSPISGHRSVSWYQQTPGQGLQFLFEYFSETQRNKGNFPGRFSGRQFSNSRSEMNVSTLELGDSALYLCASSPGTKNTGELFFGEGSRLTVL.

V usage is TRBV4-3 and J usage is TRBJ2-5, with 7 bases matching TRBD2. The CDR3 spans 13 residues. Per germline, CDR1 LGHNA and CDR2 YSLEER. The V and J ends lost 6 bases and 2 bases, in that order; junction bases with no gene match: 3. CDR3 DNA sequence: TGCGCCAGCAGTAGCGGGTTACAAGAGACCCAGTACTTC. Translation gives CASSSGLQETQYF.

This clone has more than one count but fewer than ten. The chain couples TRBV23-1 to TRBJ2-7; 12 nucleotides align to TRBD2. TRBV23-1 is given ORF status, its function remaining uncertain. V gave up 3 bases and J gave up 0 bases; unmatched junction bases: 6. The CDR3 runs 17 residues. This CDR3 reads CASSQGLAGGSSYEQYF. The CDR3 DNA follows: TGCGCCAGCAGTCAGGGGCTAGCGGGAGGGAGCTCCTACGAGCAGTACTTC.

This sequence joins TRBV6-6 and TRBJ1-1; D is undetermined. Germline V CDR1 and CDR2: MNHNY, SVGAGI (reference sequence). The V end lost 4 bases, the J end lost 3 bases, and 9 bases lay between the germline ends. CDR3 size: 13 residues. As DNA, the CDR3 is TGTGCCAGCAGTTGGGAGGAGGACACTGAAGCTTTCTTT. This sequence encodes CASSWEEDTEAFF.

This clone was detected once. The chain joins TRBV6-5 to TRBJ2-7; D not certain. V lost 0 bases, J lost 0 bases, and 9 bases lay in between. Per the germline V gene, CDR1 is MNHEY and CDR2 is SVGAGI. The CDR3 is 15 residues long. The CDR3 loop reads CASSYSILTSYEQYF. DNA for the CDR3: TGTGCCAGCAGTTACTCGATACTTACCTCCTACGAGCAGTACTTC.

V usage is TRBV11-2 and J usage is TRBJ1-4; D remains unclear. The CDR3 has 13 amino acids. Trimming stripped 5 bases from V and 9 bases from J, with 13 bases between. Germline lookup yields CDR1 SGHAT and CDR2 FQNNGV. The CDR3 DNA is TGTGCCAGCAGCGGCCGTAAGGCTAAAAAACTGTTTTTT. Its translation: CASSGRKAKKLFF.

This clone appeared once. The chain uses TRBV6-5 and TRBJ1-4; D not resolved. The CDR3 is 14 residues long. Germline V gene data show CDR1 as MNHEY and CDR2 as SVGAGI. Trimming left V 1 base short and J 3 bases short, with 6 bases between. This chain's CDR3 is CASSYYGANEKLFF. The CDR3 nucleotides read TGTGCCAGCAGTTACTACGGCGCTAATGAAAAACTGTTTTTT.

The V gene is TRBV7-6, the J gene TRBJ2-6; possible D gene TRBD2, 6 bases. Looked up from germline, CDR1 is SGHVS and CDR2 is FNYEAQ. The CDR3 is made up of 17 amino acids. The V and J ends lost 5 bases and 2 bases respectively, with 16 bases between them. CDR3 sequence reads: CASSTAGPLAGANVLTF. CDR3 DNA: TGTGCCAGCAGCACCGCGGGGCCCTTAGCTGGGGCCAACGTCCTGACTTTC.

This chain uses TRBV28 with TRBJ1-4; D unclear. V lost 6 bases to trimming and J lost 8 bases, with 22 bases between them. The germline V gene has CDR1 MDHEN and CDR2 SYDVKM. This CDR3 has 16 amino acids. The CDR3 nucleotides read TGTGCCAGCAGGACCCCGGGCCAGGTTTGGTGGGAAAAACTGTTTTTT. The encoded protein is CASRTPGQVWWEKLFF.

The J gene is TRBJ1-3, the V gene TRBV9; D unclear. The CDR3 covers 15 residues. The germline V gene has CDR1 SGDLS and CDR2 YYNGEE. Trimming stripped 0 bases from V and 2 bases from J, with 9 bases between. The CDR3 sequence is CASSVEAATGNTIYF. The CDR3 DNA reads as TGTGCCAGCAGCGTAGAGGCAGCTACTGGAAACACCATATATTTT.

There are a few counts of this clone. Other DNA sequences in this specimen translate into the identical CDR3. This rearrangement joins TRBV5-1 to TRBJ2-5; 11 bases match TRBD1. This CDR3 spans 15 amino acids. Germline-derived CDR1 and CDR2 are SGHRS and YFSETQ. V was pared by 4 bases and J by 2 bases, with 4 bases of the junction left unmatched. In DNA, the CDR3 is TGCGCCAGCAGCCCTGGGACAGGGGGACAAGAGACCCAGTACTTC. This codes for CASSPGTGGQETQYF. Full variable domain (remainder filled in from reference TRBV5-1 and TRBJ2-5): KAGVTQTPRYLIKTRGQQVTLSCSPISGHRSVSWYQQTPGQGLQFLFEYFSETQRNKGNFPGRFSGRQFSNSRSEMNVSTLELGDSALYLCASSPGTGGQETQYFGPGTRLLVL.

This sequence joins TRBV6-6 and TRBJ2-2, with 7 bases that match TRBD2. Germline loops: CDR1 MNHNY, CDR2 SVGAGI (reference sequence). This CDR3 has 15 residues. With 4 bases clipped from V and 6 bases from J, the junction kept 8 bases outside the gene matches. The CDR3 here is CASSSPGGGPGELFF. The CDR3, as DNA: TGTGCCAGCAGTTCCCCTGGCGGGGGTCCCGGGGAGCTGTTTTTT.